The clone carrying this T cell receptor (beta chain) was recorded only once. 13 Jbeta primers and 60 Vbeta primers were used for the PCR. The method was immunoSEQ multiplex PCR; TCRdb's version includes in-frame clones alone and lacks a portion of them. The data hold more than 90,000 clones, with approximately 80% observed a single time. This record belongs to a study of cytomegalovirus exposure and HLA in healthy donors. CDR1 SGHTA and CDR2 FQGTGA come from the germline V gene. The CDR3 is 18 amino acids. The junction had 12 bases not matched to a gene; V was cut back by 1 base and J by 6 bases. The chain carries TRBV7-3 and TRBJ2-7; 13 nucleotides match TRBD2. Sequences were obtained from PBMCs. The clonotype originates from a female donor in good health and CMV-seronegative. The CDR3 spells CASSLRAGAGLAGPEQYF. The DNA of the CDR3 is TGTGCCAGCAGCTTAAGGGCGGGAGCGGGACTAGCGGGACCCGAGCAGTACTTC.